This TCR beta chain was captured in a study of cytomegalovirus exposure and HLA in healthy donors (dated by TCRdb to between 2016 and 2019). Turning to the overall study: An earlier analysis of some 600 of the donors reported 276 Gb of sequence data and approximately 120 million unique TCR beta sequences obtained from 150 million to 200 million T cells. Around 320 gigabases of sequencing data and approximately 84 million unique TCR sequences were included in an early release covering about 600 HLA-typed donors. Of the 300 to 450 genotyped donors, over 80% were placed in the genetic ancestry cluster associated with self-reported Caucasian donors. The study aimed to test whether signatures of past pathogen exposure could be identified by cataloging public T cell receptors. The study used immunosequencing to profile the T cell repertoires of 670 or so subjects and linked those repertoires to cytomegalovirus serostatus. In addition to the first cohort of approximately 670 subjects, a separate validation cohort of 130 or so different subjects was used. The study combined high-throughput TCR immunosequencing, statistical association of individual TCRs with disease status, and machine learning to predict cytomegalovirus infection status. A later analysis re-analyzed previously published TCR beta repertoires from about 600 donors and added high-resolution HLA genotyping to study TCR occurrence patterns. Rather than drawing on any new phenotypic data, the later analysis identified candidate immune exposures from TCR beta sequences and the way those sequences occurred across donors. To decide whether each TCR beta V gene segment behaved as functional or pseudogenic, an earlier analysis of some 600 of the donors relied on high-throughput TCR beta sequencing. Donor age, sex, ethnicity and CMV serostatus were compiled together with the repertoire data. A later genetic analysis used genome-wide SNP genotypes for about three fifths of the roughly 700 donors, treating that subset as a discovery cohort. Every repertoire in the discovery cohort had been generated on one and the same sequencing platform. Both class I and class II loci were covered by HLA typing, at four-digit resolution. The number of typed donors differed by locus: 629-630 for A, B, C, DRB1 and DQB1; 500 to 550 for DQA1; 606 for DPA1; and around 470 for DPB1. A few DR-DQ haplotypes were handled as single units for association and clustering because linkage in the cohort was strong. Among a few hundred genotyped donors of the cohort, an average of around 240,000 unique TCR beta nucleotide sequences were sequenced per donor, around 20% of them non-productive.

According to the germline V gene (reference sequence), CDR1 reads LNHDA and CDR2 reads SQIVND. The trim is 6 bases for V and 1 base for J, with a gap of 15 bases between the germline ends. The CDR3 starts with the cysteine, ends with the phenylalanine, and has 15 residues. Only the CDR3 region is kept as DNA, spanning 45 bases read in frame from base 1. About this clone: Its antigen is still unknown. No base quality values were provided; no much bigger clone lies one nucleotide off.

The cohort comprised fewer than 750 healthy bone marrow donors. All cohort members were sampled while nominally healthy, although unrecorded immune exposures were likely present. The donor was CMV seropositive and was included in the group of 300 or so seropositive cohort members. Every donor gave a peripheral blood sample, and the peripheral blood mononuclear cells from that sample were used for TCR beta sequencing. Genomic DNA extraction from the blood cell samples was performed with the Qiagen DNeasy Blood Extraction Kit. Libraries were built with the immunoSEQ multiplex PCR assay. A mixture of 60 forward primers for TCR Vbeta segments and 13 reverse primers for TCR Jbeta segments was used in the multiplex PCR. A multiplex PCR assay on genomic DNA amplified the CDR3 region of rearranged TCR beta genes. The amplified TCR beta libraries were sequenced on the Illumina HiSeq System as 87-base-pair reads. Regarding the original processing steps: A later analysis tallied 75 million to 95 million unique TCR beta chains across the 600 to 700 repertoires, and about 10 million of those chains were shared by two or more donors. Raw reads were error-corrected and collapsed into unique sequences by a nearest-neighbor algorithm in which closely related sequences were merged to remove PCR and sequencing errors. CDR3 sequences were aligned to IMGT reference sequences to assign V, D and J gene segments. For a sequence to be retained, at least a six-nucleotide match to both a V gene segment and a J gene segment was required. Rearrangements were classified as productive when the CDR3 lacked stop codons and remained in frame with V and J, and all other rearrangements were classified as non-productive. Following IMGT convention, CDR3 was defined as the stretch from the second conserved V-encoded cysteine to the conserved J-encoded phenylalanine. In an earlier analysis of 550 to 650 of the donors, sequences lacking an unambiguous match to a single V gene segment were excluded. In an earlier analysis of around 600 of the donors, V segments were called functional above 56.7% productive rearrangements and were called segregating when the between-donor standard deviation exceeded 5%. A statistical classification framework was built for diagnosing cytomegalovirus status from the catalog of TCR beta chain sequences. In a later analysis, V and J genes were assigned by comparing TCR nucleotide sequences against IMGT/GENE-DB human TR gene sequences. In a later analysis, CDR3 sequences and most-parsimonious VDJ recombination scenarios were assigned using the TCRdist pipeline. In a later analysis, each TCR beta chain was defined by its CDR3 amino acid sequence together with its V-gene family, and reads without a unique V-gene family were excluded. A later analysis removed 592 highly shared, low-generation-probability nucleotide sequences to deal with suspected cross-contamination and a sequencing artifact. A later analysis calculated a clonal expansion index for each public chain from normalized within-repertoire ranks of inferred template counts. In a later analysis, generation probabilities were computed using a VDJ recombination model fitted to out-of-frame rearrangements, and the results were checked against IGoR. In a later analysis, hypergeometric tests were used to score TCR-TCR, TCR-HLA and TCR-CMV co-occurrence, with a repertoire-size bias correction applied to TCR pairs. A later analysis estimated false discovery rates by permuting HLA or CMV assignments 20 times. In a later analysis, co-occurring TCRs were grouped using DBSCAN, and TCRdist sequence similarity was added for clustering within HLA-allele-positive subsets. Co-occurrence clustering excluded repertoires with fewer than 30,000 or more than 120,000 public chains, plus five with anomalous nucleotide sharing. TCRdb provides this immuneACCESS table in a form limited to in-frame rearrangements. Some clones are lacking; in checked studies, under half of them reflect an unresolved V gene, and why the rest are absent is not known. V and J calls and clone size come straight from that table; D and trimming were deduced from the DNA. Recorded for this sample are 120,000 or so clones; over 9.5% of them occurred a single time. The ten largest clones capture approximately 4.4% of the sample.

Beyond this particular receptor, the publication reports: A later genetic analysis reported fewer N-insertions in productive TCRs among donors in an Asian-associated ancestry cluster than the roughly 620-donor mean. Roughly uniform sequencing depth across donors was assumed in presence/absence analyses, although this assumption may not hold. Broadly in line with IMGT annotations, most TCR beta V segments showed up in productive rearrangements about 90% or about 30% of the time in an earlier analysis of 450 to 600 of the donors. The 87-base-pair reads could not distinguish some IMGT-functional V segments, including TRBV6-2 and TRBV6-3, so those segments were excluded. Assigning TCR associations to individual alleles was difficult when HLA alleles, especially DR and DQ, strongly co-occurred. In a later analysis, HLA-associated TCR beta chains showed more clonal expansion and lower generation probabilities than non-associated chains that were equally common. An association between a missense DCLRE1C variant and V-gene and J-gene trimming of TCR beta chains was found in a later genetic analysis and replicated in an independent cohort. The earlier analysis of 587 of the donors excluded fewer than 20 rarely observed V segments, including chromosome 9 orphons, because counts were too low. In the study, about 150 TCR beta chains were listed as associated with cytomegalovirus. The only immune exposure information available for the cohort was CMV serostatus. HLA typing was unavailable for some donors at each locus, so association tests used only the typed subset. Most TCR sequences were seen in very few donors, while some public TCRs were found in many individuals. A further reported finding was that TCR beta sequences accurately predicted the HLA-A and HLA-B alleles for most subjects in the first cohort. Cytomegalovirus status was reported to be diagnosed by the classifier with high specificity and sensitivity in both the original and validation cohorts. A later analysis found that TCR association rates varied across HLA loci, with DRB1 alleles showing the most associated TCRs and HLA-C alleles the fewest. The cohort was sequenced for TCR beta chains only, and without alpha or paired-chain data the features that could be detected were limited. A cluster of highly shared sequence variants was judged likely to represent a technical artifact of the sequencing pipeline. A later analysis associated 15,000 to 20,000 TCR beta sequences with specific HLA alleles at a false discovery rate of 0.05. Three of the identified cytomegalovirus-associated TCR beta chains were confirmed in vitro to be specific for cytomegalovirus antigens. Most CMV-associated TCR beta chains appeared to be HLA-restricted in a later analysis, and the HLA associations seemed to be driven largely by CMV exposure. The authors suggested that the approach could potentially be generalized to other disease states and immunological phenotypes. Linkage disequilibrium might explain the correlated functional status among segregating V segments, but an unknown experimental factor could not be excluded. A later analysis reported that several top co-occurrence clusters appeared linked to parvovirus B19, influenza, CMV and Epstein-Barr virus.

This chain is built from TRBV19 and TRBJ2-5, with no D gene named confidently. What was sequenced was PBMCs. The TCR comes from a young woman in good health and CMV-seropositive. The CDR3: CASRNRASPQETQYF. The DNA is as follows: TGTGCCAGTAGGAATCGCGCCTCACCCCAAGAGACCCAGTACTTC.